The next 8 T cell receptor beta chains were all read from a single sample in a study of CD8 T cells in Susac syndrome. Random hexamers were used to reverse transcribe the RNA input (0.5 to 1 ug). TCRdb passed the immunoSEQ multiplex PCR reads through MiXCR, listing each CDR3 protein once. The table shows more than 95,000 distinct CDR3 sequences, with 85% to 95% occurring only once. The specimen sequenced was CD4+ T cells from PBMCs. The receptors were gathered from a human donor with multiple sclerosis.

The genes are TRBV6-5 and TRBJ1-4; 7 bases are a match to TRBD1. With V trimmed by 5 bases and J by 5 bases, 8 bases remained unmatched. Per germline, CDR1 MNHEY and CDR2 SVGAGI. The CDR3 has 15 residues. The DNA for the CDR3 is TGTGCCAGCAGTCTCCTCGGGACAGCGAATGAAAAACTGTTTTTT. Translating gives CASSLLGTANEKLFF.

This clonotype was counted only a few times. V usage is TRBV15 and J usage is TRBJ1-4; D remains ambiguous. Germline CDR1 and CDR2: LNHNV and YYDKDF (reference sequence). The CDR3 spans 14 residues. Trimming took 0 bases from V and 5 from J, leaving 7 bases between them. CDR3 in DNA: TGTGCCACCAGCAGAGATCTAATGAATGAAAAACTGTTTTTT. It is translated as CATSRDLMNEKLFF.

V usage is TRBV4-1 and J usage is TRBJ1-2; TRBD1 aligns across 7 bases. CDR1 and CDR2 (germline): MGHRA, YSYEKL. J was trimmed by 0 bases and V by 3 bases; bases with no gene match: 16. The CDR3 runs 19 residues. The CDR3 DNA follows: TGCGCCAGCAGCCACCCTGGGAGACAGGGAAGGATTCCTAACTATGGCTACACCTTC. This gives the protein CASSHPGRQGRIPNYGYTF.

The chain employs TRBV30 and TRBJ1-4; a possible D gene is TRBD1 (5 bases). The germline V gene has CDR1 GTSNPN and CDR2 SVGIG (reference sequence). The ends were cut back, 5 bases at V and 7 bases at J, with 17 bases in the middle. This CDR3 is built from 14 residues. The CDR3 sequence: CAWDRDQGGEKLFF. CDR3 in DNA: TGTGCCTGGGACCGGGATCAGGGTGGTGAAAAACTGTTTTTT.

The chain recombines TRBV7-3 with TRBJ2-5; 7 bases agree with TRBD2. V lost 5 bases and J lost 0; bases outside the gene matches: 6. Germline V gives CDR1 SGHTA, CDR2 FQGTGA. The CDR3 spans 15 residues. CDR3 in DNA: TGTGCCAGCAGCCGTCGTGGGGGGGACCAAGAGACCCAGTACTTC. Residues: CASSRRGGDQETQYF.

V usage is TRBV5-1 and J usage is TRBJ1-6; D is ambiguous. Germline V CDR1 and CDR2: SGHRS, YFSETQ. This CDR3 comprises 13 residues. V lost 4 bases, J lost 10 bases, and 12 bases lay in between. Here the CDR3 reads CASSAGVESPLHF. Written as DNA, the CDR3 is TGCGCCAGCAGCGCCGGAGTAGAATCACCCCTCCACTTT.

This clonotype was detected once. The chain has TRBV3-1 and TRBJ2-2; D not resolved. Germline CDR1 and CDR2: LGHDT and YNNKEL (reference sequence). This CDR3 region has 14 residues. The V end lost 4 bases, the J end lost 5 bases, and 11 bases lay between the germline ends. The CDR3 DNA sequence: TGTGCCAGCAGCCTGTTGGCTGGAACCGGGGAGCTGTTTTTT. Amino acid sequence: CASSLLAGTGELFF.

CDR3 sequence (DNA): TGCAGTGCGGGAAGTAACTATGGCTACACCTTC. Residues: CSAGSNYGYTF. The chain links TRBV20-1 to TRBJ1-2; D uncertain. V lost 6 bases and J 1 base, leaving 6 bases between the germline ends. CDR1 DFQATT and CDR2 SNEGSKA come from the germline V gene (reference sequence). This CDR3 region has 11 residues.